This T cell receptor beta chain was observed in a study of blood T cell repertoires in COVID-19. Trimming took 4 bases from V and 6 from J, leaving 18 bases between them. CDR1 is MNHEY and CDR2 is SVGEGT in the germline V gene. This CDR3 region has 15 residues. Methods used by the authors: Nucleated cell number was recorded as an estimate derived from reference gene primer amplification. Repertoires were generated with immunoSEQ multiplex PCR, while TCRdb's copy carries only in-frame clones and drops some. The V and J calls and clone size come from that table; D and trimming were worked out from the DNA. The sample consists of 90,000 to 130,000 clones, about 85% of them appearing once.

The sequenced sample consisted of peripheral blood. V gene TRBV6-2 or TRBV6-3 combines with J gene TRBJ1-2; D is perhaps TRBD1 (6 bases). This sequence originates from a man aged 35 to 55 with acute or convalescent COVID-19. In DNA, the CDR3 is TGTGCCAGCAGTTCCCTTCAGGGGAGGGCTGATGGCTACACCTTC. Translating it yields CASSSLQGRADGYTF.